The rows below give T cell receptor beta chains drawn from one sample of a study of response to subunit inactivated influenza vaccine. TCRdb reprocessed the RT-PCR reads with MiXCR, giving one entry per CDR3 protein. The table shows hundreds of thousands of distinct CDR3 sequences, with about a sixth occurring only once. The input for sequencing was PBMCs from blood, taken 12 days after vaccination. These receptors were obtained from a man aged 45 to 65 who received an inactivated influenza vaccine. The CDR3 runs from the conserved cysteine through the conserved F or W. A D gene is named only where the DNA matches it firmly. Rows may omit the clone size; those that give it use once, few, many or a size class.

j_call: TRBJ2-7
d_call: TRBD1
v_call: TRBV5-1
cdr3_length: 17
clone_size: .
cdr3_nt: TGCGCCAGCAGCTCCAGGCCCGGGACAGGGTCCTCCTACGAGCAGTACTTC
cdr3_aa: CASSSRPGTGSSYEQYF

j_call: TRBJ2-1
d_call: .
v_call: TRBV4-1
cdr3_length: 15
clone_size: .
cdr3_nt: TGCGCCAGCAGCCCCCTCCGGGACACCTACAATGAGCAGTTCTTC
cdr3_aa: CASSPLRDTYNEQFF

j_call: TRBJ2-3
d_call: .
v_call: TRBV3-1
cdr3_length: 13
clone_size: many
cdr3_nt: TGTGCCAGCAGCCCACACGGGGCAGATACGCAGTATTTT
cdr3_aa: CASSPHGADTQYF

j_call: TRBJ2-1
d_call: TRBD2
v_call: TRBV3-1
cdr3_length: 17
clone_size: .
cdr3_nt: TGTGCCAGCAGCCGAACTAGCGGGGGGAGCTCCTACAATGAGAAGTTCTTC
cdr3_aa: CASSRTSGGSSYNEKFF

j_call: TRBJ2-2
d_call: .
v_call: TRBV12-3/TRBV12-4
cdr3_length: 15
clone_size: .
cdr3_nt: TGTGCCAGCAGTCCCAAGGGCAAGAGCACCGGGGAGCTGTTTTTT
cdr3_aa: CASSPKGKSTGELFF

j_call: TRBJ2-2
d_call: .
v_call: TRBV12-3/TRBV12-4
cdr3_length: 16
clone_size: few
cdr3_nt: TGTGCCAGCAGTTTTGGGCGCTATTTGGACACCGGGGAGCTGTTTTTT
cdr3_aa: CASSFGRYLDTGELFF

j_call: TRBJ2-5
d_call: TRBD1
v_call: TRBV29-1
cdr3_length: 13
clone_size: few
cdr3_nt: TGCAGCGCCCTGGGACAGTACCAAGAGACCCAGTACTTC
cdr3_aa: CSALGQYQETQYF

j_call: TRBJ2-1
d_call: .
v_call: TRBV30
cdr3_length: 11
clone_size: many
cdr3_nt: TGTGCCTGGACCAGAGTCAATGAGCAGTTCTTC
cdr3_aa: CAWTRVNEQFF

j_call: TRBJ2-3
d_call: .
v_call: TRBV5-1
cdr3_length: 15
clone_size: few
cdr3_nt: TGCGCCAGCAGCTTGGAGGGATTCGGCACAGATACGCAGTATTTT
cdr3_aa: CASSLEGFGTDTQYF

j_call: TRBJ2-5
d_call: TRBD2
v_call: TRBV18
cdr3_length: 15
clone_size: .
cdr3_nt: TGTGCCAGCTCACCACCGGCGGGGGGTCGGGAGACCCAGTACTTC
cdr3_aa: CASSPPAGGRETQYF

j_call: TRBJ2-1
d_call: .
v_call: TRBV3-1
cdr3_length: 18
clone_size: .
cdr3_nt: TGTGCCAGCAGCCAAGATCCCGGACAGTCACTTCCTTACAATGAGCAGTTCTTC
cdr3_aa: CASSQDPGQSLPYNEQFF

j_call: TRBJ1-5
d_call: .
v_call: TRBV15
cdr3_length: 14
clone_size: .
cdr3_nt: TGTGCCACCAGCAGACGACCCTCCAATCAGCCCCAGCATTTT
cdr3_aa: CATSRRPSNQPQHF

j_call: TRBJ2-3
d_call: .
v_call: TRBV5-4
cdr3_length: 14
clone_size: few
cdr3_nt: TGTGCCAGCAGCGTGGACCCCCTTACAGATACGCAGTATTTT
cdr3_aa: CASSVDPLTDTQYF

j_call: TRBJ2-5
d_call: TRBD1
v_call: TRBV6-2/TRBV6-3
cdr3_length: 16
clone_size: few
cdr3_nt: TGTGCCAGCAGCCGACGGACAGGGGCATCGGGAGAGACCCAGTACTTC
cdr3_aa: CASSRRTGASGETQYF

j_call: TRBJ2-3
d_call: TRBD2
v_call: TRBV4-2
cdr3_length: 15
clone_size: few
cdr3_nt: TGTGCCAGCAGCCAAGACCGGACTAGTGCAGATACGCAGTATTTT
cdr3_aa: CASSQDRTSADTQYF

j_call: TRBJ2-5
d_call: .
v_call: TRBV15
cdr3_length: 13
clone_size: .
cdr3_nt: TGTGCCACCAGCAGTAGAGGCCAAGAGACCCAGTACTTC
cdr3_aa: CATSSRGQETQYF

j_call: TRBJ2-5
d_call: TRBD1
v_call: TRBV11-1
cdr3_length: 20
clone_size: few
cdr3_nt: TGTGCCAGCAGCCTATATAGACAGGGATCAATTTCATTTGGGGAAGAGACCCAGTACTTC
cdr3_aa: CASSLYRQGSISFGEETQYF

j_call: TRBJ1-2
d_call: .
v_call: TRBV28
cdr3_length: 11
clone_size: .
cdr3_nt: TGTGCCAGCGTCGAGGGGGATGGCTACACCTTC
cdr3_aa: CASVEGDGYTF

j_call: TRBJ2-5
d_call: .
v_call: TRBV9
cdr3_length: 15
clone_size: few
cdr3_nt: TGTGCCAGCAGCGTAGCGGGTCCTAATCAAGAGACCCAGTACTTC
cdr3_aa: CASSVAGPNQETQYF

j_call: TRBJ2-1
d_call: .
v_call: TRBV6-6
cdr3_length: 12
clone_size: once
cdr3_nt: TGTGCCAGCAGTTACCAAGACAGAAAGCAGTTCTTC
cdr3_aa: CASSYQDRKQFF

j_call: TRBJ1-1
d_call: .
v_call: TRBV5-4
cdr3_length: 15
clone_size: few
cdr3_nt: TGTGCCAGCAGCTCCGACAGCGGGGGATACACTGAAGCTTTCTTT
cdr3_aa: CASSSDSGGYTEAFF

j_call: TRBJ1-4
d_call: .
v_call: TRBV7-2
cdr3_length: 13
clone_size: many
cdr3_nt: TGTGCCAGCAGCTCTAGATCGGGAGAAAAACTGTTTTTT
cdr3_aa: CASSSRSGEKLFF

j_call: TRBJ1-2
d_call: .
v_call: TRBV12-3/TRBV12-4
cdr3_length: 17
clone_size: many
cdr3_nt: TGTGCCAGCAGTCCGCGACTCCTTGGGAAGAGGGGATATGGCTACACCTTC
cdr3_aa: CASSPRLLGKRGYGYTF

j_call: TRBJ2-1
d_call: TRBD1
v_call: TRBV7-9
cdr3_length: 17
clone_size: .
cdr3_nt: TGTGCCAGCAGCTTAGCGGGGTCCGGGACAGGGCTTAATGAGCAGTTCTTC
cdr3_aa: CASSLAGSGTGLNEQFF

j_call: TRBJ2-3
d_call: TRBD2
v_call: TRBV24-1
cdr3_length: 17
clone_size: few
cdr3_nt: TGTGCCACCAGTGGCCAACCCGGACTAGCGGGCGCAGATACGCAGTATTTT
cdr3_aa: CATSGQPGLAGADTQYF

j_call: TRBJ2-1
d_call: TRBD2
v_call: TRBV7-8
cdr3_length: 20
clone_size: few
cdr3_nt: TGTGCCAGCAGCTCCCTAGCCCCTACTAGCGGGATGGCCTCCTACAATGAGCAGTTCTTC
cdr3_aa: CASSSLAPTSGMASYNEQFF

j_call: TRBJ2-7
d_call: .
v_call: TRBV3-1
cdr3_length: 14
clone_size: few
cdr3_nt: TGTGCCAGCAGCCAAGAGGGGGTCATCTGGGAGCAGTACTTC
cdr3_aa: CASSQEGVIWEQYF

j_call: TRBJ1-3
d_call: TRBD1
v_call: TRBV20-1
cdr3_length: 14
clone_size: .
cdr3_nt: TGCAGTGCAGGACAGGGCCAACCCGGCGACACCATATATTTT
cdr3_aa: CSAGQGQPGDTIYF

j_call: TRBJ2-6
d_call: .
v_call: TRBV10-3
cdr3_length: 15
clone_size: .
cdr3_nt: TGTGCCATCAGCGAGAGGACAACTGGGGCCAACGTCCTGACTTTC
cdr3_aa: CAISERTTGANVLTF

j_call: TRBJ1-4
d_call: .
v_call: TRBV9
cdr3_length: 15
clone_size: few
cdr3_nt: TGTGCCAGCAGCGGCGCCGGGCTACCTAATGAAAAACTGTTTTTT
cdr3_aa: CASSGAGLPNEKLFF

j_call: TRBJ2-2
d_call: TRBD1
v_call: TRBV7-9
cdr3_length: 14
clone_size: .
cdr3_nt: TGTGCAAACAGAGGGACAGGGAATACCGGGGAGCTGTTTTTT
cdr3_aa: CANRGTGNTGELFF

j_call: TRBJ2-7
d_call: TRBD2
v_call: TRBV29-1
cdr3_length: 18
clone_size: .
cdr3_nt: TGCAGCGTTGAAGATCAGACTAGCGCCCACCCCTCCATTAAAGAGCAGTACTTC
cdr3_aa: CSVEDQTSAHPSIKEQYF

j_call: TRBJ2-6
d_call: TRBD2
v_call: TRBV6-5
cdr3_length: 19
clone_size: .
cdr3_nt: TGTGCCAGCAGTTACTTCGGGGGGACTTACAGCTCTGGGGCCAACGTCCTGACTTTC
cdr3_aa: CASSYFGGTYSSGANVLTF

j_call: TRBJ2-1
d_call: TRBD1
v_call: TRBV24-1
cdr3_length: 15
clone_size: .
cdr3_nt: TGTGCCACCAGTGATCCAGGGGGAATCTACAATGAGCAGTTCTTC
cdr3_aa: CATSDPGGIYNEQFF

j_call: TRBJ2-6
d_call: .
v_call: TRBV28
cdr3_length: 15
clone_size: .
cdr3_nt: TGTGCCAGCAGTTTATTAGTCTCTGGGGCCAACGTCCTGACTTTC
cdr3_aa: CASSLLVSGANVLTF

j_call: TRBJ1-2
d_call: TRBD1
v_call: TRBV28
cdr3_length: 13
clone_size: .
cdr3_nt: TGTGCCAGCAGTCGACAGGGGCACTATGGCTACACCTTC
cdr3_aa: CASSRQGHYGYTF

j_call: TRBJ2-1
d_call: .
v_call: TRBV19
cdr3_length: 14
clone_size: .
cdr3_nt: TGTGCCAGTAGTATCGGGACTTACTACAATGAGCAGTTCTTC
cdr3_aa: CASSIGTYYNEQFF

j_call: TRBJ2-7
d_call: .
v_call: TRBV28
cdr3_length: 14
clone_size: .
cdr3_nt: TGTGCCAGCAGTACCCGAGACTCGTCCTACGAGCAGTACTTC
cdr3_aa: CASSTRDSSYEQYF

j_call: TRBJ2-3
d_call: .
v_call: TRBV20-1
cdr3_length: 12
clone_size: few
cdr3_nt: TGCAGTGCTGACCTTGGAACAGATACGCAGTATTTT
cdr3_aa: CSADLGTDTQYF

j_call: TRBJ2-5
d_call: .
v_call: TRBV7-2
cdr3_length: 13
clone_size: few
cdr3_nt: TGTGCCAGCAGCTTAGGCGCACTAGAGACAAACTCCTTC
cdr3_aa: CASSLGALETNSF

j_call: TRBJ2-3
d_call: .
v_call: TRBV12-3/TRBV12-4
cdr3_length: 13
clone_size: .
cdr3_nt: TGTGCCAGCAGAGACGGGGGCACAGATACGCAGTATTTT
cdr3_aa: CASRDGGTDTQYF

j_call: TRBJ1-5
d_call: .
v_call: TRBV28
cdr3_length: 15
clone_size: .
cdr3_nt: TGTGCCAGCAGTTTTTATGGGGGTCTGGGTCAGCCCCAGCATTTT
cdr3_aa: CASSFYGGLGQPQHF

j_call: TRBJ1-4
d_call: .
v_call: TRBV28
cdr3_length: 13
clone_size: many
cdr3_nt: TGTGCCAGCACCCCGGTTGGGTCCGTGGGACTGTTTTTT
cdr3_aa: CASTPVGSVGLFF

j_call: TRBJ2-3
d_call: TRBD1
v_call: TRBV6-5
cdr3_length: 15
clone_size: .
cdr3_nt: TGTGCCAGCAGTTATGGACAGGGGGCTCCAGATACGCAGTATTTT
cdr3_aa: CASSYGQGAPDTQYF

j_call: TRBJ2-5
d_call: TRBD2
v_call: TRBV20-1
cdr3_length: 17
clone_size: few
cdr3_nt: TGCAGTGCTAGAGGCCGAAGACAGCCTAGCGGGAAAGAGACCCAGTACTTC
cdr3_aa: CSARGRRQPSGKETQYF

j_call: TRBJ2-3
d_call: .
v_call: TRBV12-3/TRBV12-4
cdr3_length: 15
clone_size: few
cdr3_nt: TGTGCCAGCAGACCTAAAAGGGGGGGAACAGATACGCAGTATTTT
cdr3_aa: CASRPKRGGTDTQYF

j_call: TRBJ2-2
d_call: TRBD1
v_call: TRBV11-2
cdr3_length: 15
clone_size: .
cdr3_nt: TGTGCCAGCAGCTCCTGGACAGGGGCGACCGGGGAGCTGTTTTTT
cdr3_aa: CASSSWTGATGELFF

j_call: TRBJ2-7
d_call: .
v_call: TRBV28
cdr3_length: 17
clone_size: .
cdr3_nt: TGTGCCAGCAGTTTCCCACTTGACAGGAGTAATCGCTACGAGCAGTACTTC
cdr3_aa: CASSFPLDRSNRYEQYF

j_call: TRBJ2-3
d_call: .
v_call: TRBV24-1
cdr3_length: 13
clone_size: .
cdr3_nt: TGTGCCACCAGTCGAGCTGGCACAGATACGCAGTATTTT
cdr3_aa: CATSRAGTDTQYF

j_call: TRBJ2-4
d_call: .
v_call: TRBV28
cdr3_length: 12
clone_size: many
cdr3_nt: TGTGCCAGCAGTTTACCCGGGACTATTCAGTACTTC
cdr3_aa: CASSLPGTIQYF

j_call: TRBJ2-1
d_call: .
v_call: TRBV10-1
cdr3_length: 15
clone_size: .
cdr3_nt: TGCGCCAGCAGCCGGAGCACCAACTCTTACAATGAGCAGTTCTTC
cdr3_aa: CASSRSTNSYNEQFF

j_call: TRBJ2-2
d_call: .
v_call: TRBV5-1
cdr3_length: 17
clone_size: .
cdr3_nt: TGCGCCAGCACCTCCCTCCTAAGTTCCTCGAACACCGGGGAGCTGTTTTTT
cdr3_aa: CASTSLLSSSNTGELFF

j_call: TRBJ1-5
d_call: .
v_call: TRBV5-1
cdr3_length: 16
clone_size: few
cdr3_nt: TGCGCCAGCAGCTTGGTGCCGGGGGCCGACAATCAGCCCCAGCATTTT
cdr3_aa: CASSLVPGADNQPQHF

j_call: TRBJ2-7
d_call: .
v_call: TRBV4-3
cdr3_length: 14
clone_size: many
cdr3_nt: TGCGCCAGCAGCCACCTTACAGGTTCCTACGAGCAGTACTTC
cdr3_aa: CASSHLTGSYEQYF

j_call: TRBJ2-3
d_call: TRBD2
v_call: TRBV20-1
cdr3_length: 14
clone_size: .
cdr3_nt: TGCAGTGCTAGATGGTTAGCGGGTAAAGATACGCAGTATTTT
cdr3_aa: CSARWLAGKDTQYF